This TCR beta chain was identified during a study of identical twins. Each CDR3 protein is one row after TCRdb ran MiXCR on the 5' RACE reads. This sample has some 590,000 distinct CDR3 sequences, with 7.5% to 10% found just once. The CDR3 sequence is 13 residues long. Germline loops: CDR1 ENHRY, CDR2 SYGVKD. Trimming left V 9 bases short and J 5 bases short, with 17 bases between. Another study also made use of these data, one on yellow fever vaccine responses in identical twins.

The J gene is TRBJ2-7, the V gene TRBV10-3; D may match TRBD1 or TRBD2 (5 bases each). The TCR comes from a woman aged 18-35 years in good health. Sequences were obtained from PBMCs. The CDR3 DNA reads as TGTGCCATTTTATCGGGGCCGGGCCACGAGCAGTACTTC. Translated, it gives CAILSGPGHEQYF.